This TCR beta chain was profiled in a study of blood T cell repertoires in COVID-19. About the study: Sources were T cells, B-cell-depleted T cells, or PBMCs; the material itself was cDNA or gDNA.

As processed by the authors: Cell counts per sample came from amplifying reference gene primers. Assay: immunoSEQ multiplex PCR; the TCRdb copy retains only in-frame clones and omits some. That table is the source of V, J and clone size, and D and trimming were worked out from the DNA. Seen here are about 160,000 clones, 75% to 90% observed once, and the top ten hold 9.1%. The CDR3 contains 13 residues. Germline V gene sequence: CDR1 MNHNY, CDR2 SVGAGI (reference sequence). Trimming stripped 7 bases from V and 10 bases from J, with 14 bases between. The chain is built from TRBV6-6 and TRBJ1-6; D is possibly TRBD1 (5 bases). The sequence was collected from a woman at least 80 years old with active or convalescent COVID-19. Material: peripheral blood. The CDR3 loop reads CASIHARASPLHF. For the CDR3, the DNA is TGTGCCAGCATTCACGCCAGGGCCTCACCCCTCCACTTT.